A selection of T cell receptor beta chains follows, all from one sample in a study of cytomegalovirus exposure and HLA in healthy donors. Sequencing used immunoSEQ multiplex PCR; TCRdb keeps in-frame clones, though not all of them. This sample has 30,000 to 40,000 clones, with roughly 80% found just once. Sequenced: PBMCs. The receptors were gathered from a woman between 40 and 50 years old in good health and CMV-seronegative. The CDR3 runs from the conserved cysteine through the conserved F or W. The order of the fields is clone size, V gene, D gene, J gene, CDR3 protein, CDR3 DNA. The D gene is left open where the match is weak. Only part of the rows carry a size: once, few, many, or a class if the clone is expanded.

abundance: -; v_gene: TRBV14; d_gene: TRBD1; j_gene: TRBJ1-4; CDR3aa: CASSSSRGSGEKLFF; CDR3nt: TGTGCCAGCAGCTCATCCAGGGGGTCGGGTGAAAAACTGTTTTTT
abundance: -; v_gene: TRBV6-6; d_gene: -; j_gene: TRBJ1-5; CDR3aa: CASSLGHTNQPQHF; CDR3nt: TGTGCCAGCAGTTTAGGACACACTAATCAGCCCCAGCATTTT
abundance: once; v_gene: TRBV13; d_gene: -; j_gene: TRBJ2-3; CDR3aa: CASSLAAGGTDTQYF; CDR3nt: TGTGCCAGCAGCCTGGCGGCCGGAGGCACAGATACGCAGTATTTT
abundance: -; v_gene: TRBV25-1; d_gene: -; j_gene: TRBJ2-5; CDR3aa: CASSSYPGVGETQYF; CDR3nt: TGTGCCAGCAGTTCGTACCCGGGGGTCGGAGAGACCCAGTACTTC
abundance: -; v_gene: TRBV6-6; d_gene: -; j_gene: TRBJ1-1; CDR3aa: CASSYSKGGRQTEAFF; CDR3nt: TGTGCCAGCAGTTACTCGAAAGGAGGCAGGCAAACTGAAGCTTTCTTT
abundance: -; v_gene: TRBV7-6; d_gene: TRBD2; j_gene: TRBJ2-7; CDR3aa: CASSLTSTSGGYEQYF; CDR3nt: TGTGCCAGCAGCTTAACTTCAACTAGCGGGGGCTACGAGCAGTACTTC
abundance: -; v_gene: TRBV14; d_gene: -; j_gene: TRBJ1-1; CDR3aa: CASSQEYYTEAFF; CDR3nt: TGTGCCAGCAGCCAAGAGTACTACACTGAAGCTTTCTTT
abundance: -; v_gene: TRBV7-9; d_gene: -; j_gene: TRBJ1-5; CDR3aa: CASSSNNQPQHF; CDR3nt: TGTGCCAGCAGCTCAAACAATCAGCCCCAGCATTTT
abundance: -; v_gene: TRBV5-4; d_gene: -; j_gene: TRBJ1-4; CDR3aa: CASSSDINEKLFF; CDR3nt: TGTGCCAGCAGCTCGGACATAAATGAAAAACTGTTTTTT
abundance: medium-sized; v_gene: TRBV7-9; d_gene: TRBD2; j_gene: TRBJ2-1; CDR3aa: CASSPTRLAGAYNEQFF; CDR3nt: TGTGCCAGCAGCCCAACCCGACTAGCGGGGGCCTACAATGAGCAGTTCTTC
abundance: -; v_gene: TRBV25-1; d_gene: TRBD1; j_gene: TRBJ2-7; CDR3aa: CASSESQLSGTGSYEQYF; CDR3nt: TGTGCCAGCAGTGAATCCCAATTATCCGGGACAGGGTCCTACGAGCAGTACTTC
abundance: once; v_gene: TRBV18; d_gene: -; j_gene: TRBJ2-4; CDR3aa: CASSPLVPGAPGKNIQYF; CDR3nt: TGTGCCAGCTCACCACTAGTTCCAGGGGCCCCGGGGAAAAACATTCAGTACTTC
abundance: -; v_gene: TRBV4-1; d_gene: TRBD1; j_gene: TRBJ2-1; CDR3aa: CASSHLNMGLDRAYNEQFF; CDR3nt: TGCGCCAGCAGCCACCTTAACATGGGTTTGGACAGGGCCTACAATGAGCAGTTCTTC
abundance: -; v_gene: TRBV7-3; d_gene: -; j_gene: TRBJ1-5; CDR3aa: CASSLTPGQPQHF; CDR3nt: TGTGCCAGCAGCTTAACACCGGGTCAGCCCCAGCATTTT
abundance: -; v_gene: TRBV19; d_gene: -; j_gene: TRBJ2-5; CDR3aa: CASSIAGVETQYF; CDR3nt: TGTGCCAGTAGTATAGCGGGGGTAGAGACCCAGTACTTC
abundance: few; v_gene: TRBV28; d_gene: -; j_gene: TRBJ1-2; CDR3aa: CASSSPGSNYGYTF; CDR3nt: TGTGCCAGCAGTTCCCCGGGGTCTAACTATGGCTACACCTTC
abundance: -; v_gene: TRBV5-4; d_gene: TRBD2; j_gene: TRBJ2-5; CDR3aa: CASSPGLAGGETQYF; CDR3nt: TGTGCCAGCAGCCCGGGACTAGCGGGGGGGGAGACCCAGTACTTC
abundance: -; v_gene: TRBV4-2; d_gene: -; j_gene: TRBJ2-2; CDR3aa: CASSQAIVDTGELFF; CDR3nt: TGTGCCAGCAGCCAAGCGATCGTAGACACCGGGGAGCTGTTTTTT
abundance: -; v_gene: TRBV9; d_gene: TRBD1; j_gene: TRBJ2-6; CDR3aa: CASSPRPMTGTGANVLTF; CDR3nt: TGTGCCAGCAGCCCTCGTCCGATGACAGGGACTGGGGCCAACGTCCTGACTTTC
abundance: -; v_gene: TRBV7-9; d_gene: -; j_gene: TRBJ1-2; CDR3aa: CASSQDRNYGYTF; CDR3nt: TGTGCCAGCAGCCAGGACAGAAACTATGGCTACACCTTC
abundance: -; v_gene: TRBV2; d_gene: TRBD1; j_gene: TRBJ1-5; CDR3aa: CASSSRPGQGNQPQHF; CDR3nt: TGTGCCAGCAGTTCCAGACCGGGACAGGGGAATCAGCCCCAGCATTTT
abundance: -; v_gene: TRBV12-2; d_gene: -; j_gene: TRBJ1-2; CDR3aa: CASRLVCGGPFLGYTF; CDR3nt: TGTGCAAGTCGCTTAGTATGCGGGGGGCCCTTTCTCGGCTACACCTTC
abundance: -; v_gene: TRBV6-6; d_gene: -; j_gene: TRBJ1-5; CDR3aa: CASSLQGNQPQHF; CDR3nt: TGTGCCAGCAGTTTACAGGGCAATCAGCCCCAGCATTTT
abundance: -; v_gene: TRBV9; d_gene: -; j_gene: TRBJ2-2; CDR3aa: CASSVVTATNTGELLF; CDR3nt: TGTGCCAGCAGCGTAGTAACCGCCACGAACACCGGGGAGCTGCTTTTT
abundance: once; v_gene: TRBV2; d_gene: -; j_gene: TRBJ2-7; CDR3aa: CASSVGGTYEQYF; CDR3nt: TGTGCCAGCAGCGTCGGGGGAACCTACGAGCAGTACTTC
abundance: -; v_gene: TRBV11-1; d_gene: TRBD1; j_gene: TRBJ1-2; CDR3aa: CASSSDRGDYGYTF; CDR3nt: TGTGCCAGCAGCTCCGACAGGGGAGACTATGGCTACACCTTC
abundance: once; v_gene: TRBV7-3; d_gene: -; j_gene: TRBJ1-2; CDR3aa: CASSALIYDIYGYTF; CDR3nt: TGTGCCAGCAGCGCGCTTATCTATGACATTTATGGCTACACCTTC
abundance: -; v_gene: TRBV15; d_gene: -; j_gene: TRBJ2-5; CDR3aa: CATSSTGLQETQYF; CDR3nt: TGTGCCACCAGCAGTACAGGGCTGCAAGAGACCCAGTACTTC
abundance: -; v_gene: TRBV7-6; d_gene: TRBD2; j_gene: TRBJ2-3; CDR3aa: CASSPGFGTRGDTDTQYF; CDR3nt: TGTGCCAGCAGCCCCGGGTTCGGGACGCGGGGGGATACAGATACGCAGTATTTT
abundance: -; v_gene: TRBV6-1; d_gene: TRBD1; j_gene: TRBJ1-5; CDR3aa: CASSATGGNQPQHF; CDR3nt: TGTGCCAGCAGTGCCACAGGGGGCAATCAGCCCCAGCATTTT
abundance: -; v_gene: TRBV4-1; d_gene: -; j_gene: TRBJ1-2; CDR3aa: CASSQVRGYGYTF; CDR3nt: TGCGCCAGCAGCCAAGTCAGAGGGTATGGCTACACCTTC
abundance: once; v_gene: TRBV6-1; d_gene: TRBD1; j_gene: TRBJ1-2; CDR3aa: CASSEAGTAYGYTF; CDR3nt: TGTGCCAGCAGTGAAGCGGGGACAGCCTATGGCTACACCTTC
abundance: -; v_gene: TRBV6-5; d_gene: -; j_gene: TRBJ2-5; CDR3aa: CASSYSEGMKTQYF; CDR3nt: TGTGCCAGCAGTTACTCGGAGGGAATGAAGACCCAGTACTTC
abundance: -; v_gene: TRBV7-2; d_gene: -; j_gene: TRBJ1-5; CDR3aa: CASSLAGGNQPQHF; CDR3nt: TGTGCCAGCAGCTTAGCTGGGGGGAATCAGCCCCAGCATTTT
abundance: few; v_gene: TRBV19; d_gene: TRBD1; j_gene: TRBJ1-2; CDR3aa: CASSIAGQWVYGYTF; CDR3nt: TGTGCCAGTAGTATCGCGGGACAGTGGGTTTATGGCTACACCTTC
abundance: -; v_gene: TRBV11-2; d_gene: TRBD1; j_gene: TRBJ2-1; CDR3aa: CASSSGLGQMGYNEQFF; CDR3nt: TGTGCCAGCAGCTCAGGTTTGGGACAGATGGGGTACAATGAGCAGTTCTTC
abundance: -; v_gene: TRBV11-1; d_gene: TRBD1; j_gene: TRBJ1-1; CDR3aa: CASSWTGGMLTEAFF; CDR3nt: TGTGCCAGCAGCTGGACAGGTGGAATGTTGACTGAAGCTTTCTTT
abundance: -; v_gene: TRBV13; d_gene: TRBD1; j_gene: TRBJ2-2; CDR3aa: CASSLLDRGQVNTGELFF; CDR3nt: TGTGCCAGCAGCCTCCTGGACAGGGGGCAGGTGAACACCGGGGAGCTGTTTTTT
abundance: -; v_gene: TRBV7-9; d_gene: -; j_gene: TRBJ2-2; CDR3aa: CASSPGGATGELFF; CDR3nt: TGTGCCAGCAGCCCCGGCGGTGCGACCGGGGAGCTGTTTTTT
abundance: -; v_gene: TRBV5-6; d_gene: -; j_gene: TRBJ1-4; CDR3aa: CASSLGQSGEKLFF; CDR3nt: TGTGCCAGCAGCCTTGGACAGTCCGGTGAAAAACTGTTTTTT
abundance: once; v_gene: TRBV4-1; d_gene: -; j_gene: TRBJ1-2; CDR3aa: CASSQARRGTENTNYGYTF; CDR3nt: TGCGCCAGCAGCCAAGCTCGTAGGGGCACGGAGAATACTAACTATGGCTACACCTTC
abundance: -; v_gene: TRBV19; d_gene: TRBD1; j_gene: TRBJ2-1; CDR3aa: CASSEATGYYNEQFF; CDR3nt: TGTGCCAGTAGTGAGGCGACAGGGTACTACAATGAGCAGTTCTTC